This TCR beta chain was recovered during a study of control samples from healthy donors and cancer patients (dated by TCRdb to the early 2020s). A remark on this clone: The clone's antigen remains unknown. No base quality information exists; no much larger clone differs at one position.

The library relied on the immunoSEQ multiplex PCR assay. The table comes from immuneACCESS by way of TCRdb, which keeps in-frame sequences with V and J called. Part of the clones is missing from these tables; in studies checked, under half for an unresolved V gene and the rest for unknown reasons. In all, the sample holds approximately 120,000 clones, and around 87% of those were seen once. The ten most abundant clones make up around 9% of the sample. Sequencing was carried out using blood. The source is a man aged 35 to 55 in good health.

The nucleotide sequence is TGTGCCAGCAGTGACGGGAATTCACCCCTCCACTTT. Its product reads: CASSDGNSPLHF. The sequence joins TRBV6-4 to TRBJ1-6, with no reliable assignment of the D segment. V is clipped by 2 bases and J by 7 bases, and the sequence between their germline boundaries is 3 bases long. The CDR3 contains 12 residues, cysteine and phenylalanine counted. The entry retains the CDR3 DNA only, 36 bases that are in frame from base 1. The germline V gene specifies MRHNA as CDR1 and SNTAGT as CDR2.